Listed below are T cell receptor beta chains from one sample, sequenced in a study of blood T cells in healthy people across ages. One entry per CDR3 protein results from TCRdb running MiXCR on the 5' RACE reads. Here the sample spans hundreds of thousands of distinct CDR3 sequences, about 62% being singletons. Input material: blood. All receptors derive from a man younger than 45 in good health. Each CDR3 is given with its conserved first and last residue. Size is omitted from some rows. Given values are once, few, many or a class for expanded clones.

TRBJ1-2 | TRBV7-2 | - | CASSYRQGEYGYTF
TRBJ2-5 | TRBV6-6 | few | CASSFMAWETQYF
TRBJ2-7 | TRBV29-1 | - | CSARGAGNEQYF
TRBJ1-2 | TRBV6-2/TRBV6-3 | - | CASSSDRVISYGCTF
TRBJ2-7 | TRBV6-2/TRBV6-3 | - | CASSYGRGYPLGSYEQYF
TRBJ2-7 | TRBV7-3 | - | CASSYPGRGAYEQYF
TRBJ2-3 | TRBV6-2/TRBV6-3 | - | CASSEREGGADTQYF
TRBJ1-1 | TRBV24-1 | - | CATSDLEGEAFF
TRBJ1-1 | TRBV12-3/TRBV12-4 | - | CASSTQNLGTEAFF
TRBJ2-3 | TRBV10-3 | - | CAICGDPPLEGTDTQYF
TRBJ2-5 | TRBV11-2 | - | CASSFPAGRETQYF
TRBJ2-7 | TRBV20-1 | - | CSASTAFSYEQYF
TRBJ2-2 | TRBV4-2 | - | CASSQELAGAGELFF
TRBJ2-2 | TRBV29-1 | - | CSVNANTGELFF
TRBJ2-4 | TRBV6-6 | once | CASRQGAENIQYF
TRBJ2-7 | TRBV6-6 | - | CASSYDPIPPYEQYF
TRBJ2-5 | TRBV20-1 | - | CSAGLAGDETQYF
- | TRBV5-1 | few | CASSLLGTGGTGEQYF
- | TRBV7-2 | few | CASSFDLETQYF
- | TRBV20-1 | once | CSAPMGLLNEQYF
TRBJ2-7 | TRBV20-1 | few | CSARDPKAPYEQYF
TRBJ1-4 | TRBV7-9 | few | CASSPMGIREKLFF
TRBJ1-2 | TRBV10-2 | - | CASGFGYGYTF
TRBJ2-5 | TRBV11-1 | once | CASVHSQLARGDETQYF
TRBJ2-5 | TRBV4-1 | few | CASSRPGPGYQETQYF
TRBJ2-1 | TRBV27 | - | CASSLRPRQGPYNEQFF
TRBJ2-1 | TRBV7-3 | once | CASSRGSLGSYEQFF
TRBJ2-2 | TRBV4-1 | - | CASSPGRRVSSGLPGELFF
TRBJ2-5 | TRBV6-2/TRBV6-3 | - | CASSQGDRGHETQYF
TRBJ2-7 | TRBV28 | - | CASSFQGPYEQYF
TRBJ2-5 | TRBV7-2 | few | CASSLNSRETQYF
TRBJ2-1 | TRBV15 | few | CATSRPGTGDEQFF
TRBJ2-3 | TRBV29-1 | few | CSVAVGGDTQYF
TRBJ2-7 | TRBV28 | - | CASSPQGLAGGPYEQYF
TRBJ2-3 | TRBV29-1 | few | CSAGGGSTDTQYF
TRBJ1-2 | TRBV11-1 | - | CASSLSAVGIYGYTF
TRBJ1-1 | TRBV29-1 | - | CSVEGKYSDTEAFF
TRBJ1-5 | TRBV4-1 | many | CASSQASGQGYDQPQHF
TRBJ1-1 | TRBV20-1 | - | CSAREGGDTEAFF
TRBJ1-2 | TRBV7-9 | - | CASSSLTGGPYGYTF
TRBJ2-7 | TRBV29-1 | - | CSVGWGPGEQYF
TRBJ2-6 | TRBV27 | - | CASSLSGTGLTF
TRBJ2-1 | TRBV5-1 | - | CASRATGPGEWNEQFF
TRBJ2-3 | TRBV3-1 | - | CASSQDILIGEGTDTQYF
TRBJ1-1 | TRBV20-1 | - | CSARGRGRSDTEAFF
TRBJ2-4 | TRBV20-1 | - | CSALGQGAAKNIQYF
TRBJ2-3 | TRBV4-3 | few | CASSQDPRSVRTDTQYF
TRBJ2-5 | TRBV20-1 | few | CSARAGGGETQYF
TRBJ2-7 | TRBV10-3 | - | CAISVVGPKPYEQYF
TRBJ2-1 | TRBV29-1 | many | CSVAGYRGDEQFF
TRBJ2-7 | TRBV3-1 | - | CASSELVDSEQYF
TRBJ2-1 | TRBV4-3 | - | CASSAAVAGRYEQFF
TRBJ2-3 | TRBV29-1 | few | CIGRSDTDTQYF
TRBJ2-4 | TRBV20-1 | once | CSARLALAKNIQYF
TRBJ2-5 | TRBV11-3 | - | CASSHGPETQYF